The clone carrying this T cell receptor (beta chain) appeared a single time. These data originate in a study of T cell changes during pregnancy in multiple sclerosis. This CDR3 is 16 amino acids long. Germline V gives CDR1 SEHNR, CDR2 FQNEAQ (reference sequence). V shed 5 bases and J 2 bases; nucleotides not matched to a gene: 8. The data were produced by immunoSEQ multiplex PCR, yet TCRdb's version contains in-frame clones alone and is incomplete. The sample yields about 40,000 clones, around 94% seen once. The receptor comes from a female donor with multiple sclerosis, enrolled in a pregnancy study. The sample in question was peripheral blood, obtained in the third trimester of pregnancy. The chain is built from TRBV7-9 and TRBJ2-1; 8 bases align to TRBD1. The CDR3 bases are TGTGCCAGCAGCCCAGGGACAGGATCCACCTACAATGAGCAGTTCTTC. Amino acids: CASSPGTGSTYNEQFF.